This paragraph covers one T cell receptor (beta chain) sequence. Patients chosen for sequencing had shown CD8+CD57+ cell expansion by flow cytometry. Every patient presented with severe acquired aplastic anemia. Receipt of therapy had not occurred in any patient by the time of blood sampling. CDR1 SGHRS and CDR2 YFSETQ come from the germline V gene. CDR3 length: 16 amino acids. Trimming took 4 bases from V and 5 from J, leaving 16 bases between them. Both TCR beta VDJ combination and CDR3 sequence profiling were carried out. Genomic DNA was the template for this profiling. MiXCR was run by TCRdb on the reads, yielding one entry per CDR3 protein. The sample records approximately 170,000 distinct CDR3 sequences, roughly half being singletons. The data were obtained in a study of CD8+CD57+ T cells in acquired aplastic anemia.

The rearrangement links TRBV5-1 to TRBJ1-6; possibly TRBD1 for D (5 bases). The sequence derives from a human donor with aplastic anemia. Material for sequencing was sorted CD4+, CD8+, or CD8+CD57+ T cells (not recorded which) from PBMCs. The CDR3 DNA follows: TGCGCCAGCAGCGTGGGGACTGACGACCATAATTCACCCCTCCACTTT. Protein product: CASSVGTDDHNSPLHF.